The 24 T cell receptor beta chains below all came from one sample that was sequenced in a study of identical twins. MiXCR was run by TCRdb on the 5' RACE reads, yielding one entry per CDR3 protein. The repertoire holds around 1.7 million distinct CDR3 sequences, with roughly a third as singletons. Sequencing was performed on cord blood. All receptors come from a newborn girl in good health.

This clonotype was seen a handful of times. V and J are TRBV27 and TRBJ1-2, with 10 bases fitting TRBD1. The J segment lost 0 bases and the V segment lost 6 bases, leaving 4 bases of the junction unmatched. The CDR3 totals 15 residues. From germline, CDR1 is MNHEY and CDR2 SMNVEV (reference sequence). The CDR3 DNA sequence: TGTGCCAGCAGGGACAGGGGGGTCCCTAACTATGGCTACACCTTC. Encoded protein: CASRDRGVPNYGYTF.

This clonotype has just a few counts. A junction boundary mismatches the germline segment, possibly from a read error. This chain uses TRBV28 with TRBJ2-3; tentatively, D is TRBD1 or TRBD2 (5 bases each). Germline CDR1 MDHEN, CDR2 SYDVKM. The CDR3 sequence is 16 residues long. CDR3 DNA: TGTGCCAGCAGTCCCCCCGGACATCCTAGCACAAATACGCAGTATTTT. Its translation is CASSPPGHPSTNTQYF.

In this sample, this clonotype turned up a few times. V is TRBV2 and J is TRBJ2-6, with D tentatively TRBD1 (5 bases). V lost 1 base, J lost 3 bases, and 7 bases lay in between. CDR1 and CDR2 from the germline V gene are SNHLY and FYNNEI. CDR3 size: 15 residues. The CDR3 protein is CASSEGTRGANVLTF. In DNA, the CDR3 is TGTGCCAGCAGTGAAGGGACACGTGGGGCCAACGTCCTGACTTTC.

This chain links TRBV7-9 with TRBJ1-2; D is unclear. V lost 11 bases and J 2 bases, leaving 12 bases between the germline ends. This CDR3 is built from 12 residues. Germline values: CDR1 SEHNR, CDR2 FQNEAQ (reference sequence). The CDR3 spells CALRVSNYGYTF. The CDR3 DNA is TGTGCCCTCCGGGTTTCGAACTATGGCTACACCTTC.

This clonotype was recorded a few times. The CDR3 DNA is TGTGCCAGCAGCCCCGACTCCTCTAATAACTATGGCTACACCTTC. Protein product: CASSPDSSNNYGYTF. V gene TRBV3-1 combines with J gene TRBJ1-2, with D uncertain. Per germline, CDR1 LGHDT and CDR2 YNNKEL (reference sequence). V was pared by 4 bases and J by 1 base, with 13 bases between. The CDR3 sequence is 15 residues long.

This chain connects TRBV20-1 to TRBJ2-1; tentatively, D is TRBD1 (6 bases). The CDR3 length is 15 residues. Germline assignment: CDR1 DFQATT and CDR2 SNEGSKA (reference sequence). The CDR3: CSPGRAAGAYNEQFF. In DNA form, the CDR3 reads TGCAGCCCAGGTCGTGCGGCAGGGGCCTACAATGAGCAGTTCTTC.

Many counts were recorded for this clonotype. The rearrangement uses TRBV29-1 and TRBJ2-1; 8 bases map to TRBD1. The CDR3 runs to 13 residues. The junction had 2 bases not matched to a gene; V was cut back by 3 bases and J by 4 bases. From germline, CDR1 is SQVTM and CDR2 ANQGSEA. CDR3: CSVDGQGYNEQFF. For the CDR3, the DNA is TGCAGCGTTGACGGACAGGGTTACAATGAGCAGTTCTTC.

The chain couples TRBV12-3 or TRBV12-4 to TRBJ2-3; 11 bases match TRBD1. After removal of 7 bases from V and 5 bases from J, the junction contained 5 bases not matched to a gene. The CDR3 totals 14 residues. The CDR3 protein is CASTPGQGGDTQYF. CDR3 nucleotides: TGTGCCAGCACCCCGGGACAGGGGGGAGATACGCAGTATTTT.

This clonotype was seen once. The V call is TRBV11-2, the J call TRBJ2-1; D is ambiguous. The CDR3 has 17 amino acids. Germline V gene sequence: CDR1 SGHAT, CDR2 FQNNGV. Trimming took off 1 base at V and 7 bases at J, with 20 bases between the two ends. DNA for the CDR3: TGTGCCAGCAGCTTAGCTTTCTCCTTAGGCGTGAGAAATGAGCAGTTCTTC. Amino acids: CASSLAFSLGVRNEQFF.

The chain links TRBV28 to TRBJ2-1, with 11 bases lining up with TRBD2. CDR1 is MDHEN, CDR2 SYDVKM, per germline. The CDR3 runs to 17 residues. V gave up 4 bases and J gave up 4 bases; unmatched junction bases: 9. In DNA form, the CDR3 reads TGTGCCAGCAGTTCCCTGACTAGCGGGGCAATTTACAATGAGCAGTTCTTC. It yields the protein CASSSLTSGAIYNEQFF. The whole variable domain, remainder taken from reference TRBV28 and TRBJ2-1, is DVKVTQSSRYLVKRTGEKVFLECVQDMDHENMFWYRQDPGLGLRLIYFSYDVKMKEKGDIPEGYSVSREKKERFSLILESASTNQTSMYLCASSSLTSGAIYNEQFFGPGTRLTVL.

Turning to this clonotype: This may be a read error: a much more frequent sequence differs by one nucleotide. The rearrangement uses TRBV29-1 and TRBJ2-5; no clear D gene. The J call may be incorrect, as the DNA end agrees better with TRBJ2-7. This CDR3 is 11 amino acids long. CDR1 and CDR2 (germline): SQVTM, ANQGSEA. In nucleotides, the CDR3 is TGCAGCATACGTTTTAAGGACGAGCAGTACTTC. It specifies CSIRFKDEQYF.

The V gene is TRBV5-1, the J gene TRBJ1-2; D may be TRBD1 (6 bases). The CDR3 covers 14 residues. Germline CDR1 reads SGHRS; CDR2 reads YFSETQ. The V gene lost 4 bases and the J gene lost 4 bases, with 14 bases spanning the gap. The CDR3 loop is CASSPERDTYGYTF. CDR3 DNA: TGCGCCAGCAGCCCAGAGAGGGACACCTATGGCTACACCTTC.

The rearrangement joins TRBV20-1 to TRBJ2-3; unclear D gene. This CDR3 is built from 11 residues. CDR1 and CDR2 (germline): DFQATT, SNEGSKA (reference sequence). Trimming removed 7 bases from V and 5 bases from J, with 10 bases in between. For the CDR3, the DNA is TGCAGTGATAAAGTGGGAGATACGCAGTATTTT. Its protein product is CSDKVGDTQYF.

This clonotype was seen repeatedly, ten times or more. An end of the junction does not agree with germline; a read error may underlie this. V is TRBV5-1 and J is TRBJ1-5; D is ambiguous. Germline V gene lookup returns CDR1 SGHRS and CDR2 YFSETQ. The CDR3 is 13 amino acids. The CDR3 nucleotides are TGTGCCAGCAGCTTAGGGAGGGATCAGCCCCAGCATTTT. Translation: CASSLGRDQPQHF.

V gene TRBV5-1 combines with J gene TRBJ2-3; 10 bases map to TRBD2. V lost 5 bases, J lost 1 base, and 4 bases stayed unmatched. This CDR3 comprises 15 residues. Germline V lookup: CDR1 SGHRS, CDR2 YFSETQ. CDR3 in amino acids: CASRAGGHRTDTQYF. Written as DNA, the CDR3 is TGCGCCAGCAGAGCGGGGGGGCATCGCACAGATACGCAGTATTTT.

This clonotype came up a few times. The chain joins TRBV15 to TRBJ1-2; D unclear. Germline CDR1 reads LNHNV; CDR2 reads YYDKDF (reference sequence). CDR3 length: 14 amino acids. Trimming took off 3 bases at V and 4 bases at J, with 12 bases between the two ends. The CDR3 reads CATSRRQPFYGYTF. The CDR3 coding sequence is TGTGCCACCAGCAGGAGGCAACCCTTCTATGGCTACACCTTC.

CDR3 sequence reads: CASSQRRRDLPYF. Written as DNA, the CDR3 is TGTGCCAGCAGCCAACGAAGAAGGGACCTCCCGTACTTC. This chain links TRBV3-1 with TRBJ2-4; D may correspond to TRBD1 or TRBD2 (5 bases each). V lost 2 bases, J lost 15 bases, and 17 bases lay in between. This CDR3 comprises 13 residues. Germline-derived CDR1 and CDR2 are LGHDT and YNNKEL (reference sequence).

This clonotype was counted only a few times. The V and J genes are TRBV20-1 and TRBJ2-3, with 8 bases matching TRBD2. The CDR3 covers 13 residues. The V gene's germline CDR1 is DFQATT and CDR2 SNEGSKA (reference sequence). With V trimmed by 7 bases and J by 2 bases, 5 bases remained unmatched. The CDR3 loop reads CSEVAGFTDTQYF. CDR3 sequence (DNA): TGCAGTGAGGTAGCGGGATTCACAGATACGCAGTATTTT.

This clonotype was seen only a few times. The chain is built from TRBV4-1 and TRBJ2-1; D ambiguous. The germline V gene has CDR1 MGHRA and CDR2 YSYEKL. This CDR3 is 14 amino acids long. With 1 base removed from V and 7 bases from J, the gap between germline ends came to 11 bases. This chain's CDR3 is CASSQVKGQNEQFF. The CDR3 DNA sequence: TGCGCCAGCAGCCAAGTTAAAGGGCAGAATGAGCAGTTCTTC.

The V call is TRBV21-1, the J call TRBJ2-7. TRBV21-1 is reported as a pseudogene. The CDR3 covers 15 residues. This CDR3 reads CASSKTPTLSYEQYF. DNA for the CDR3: TGTGCCAGCAGCAAGACACCGACCCTCTCCTACGAGCAGTACTTC.

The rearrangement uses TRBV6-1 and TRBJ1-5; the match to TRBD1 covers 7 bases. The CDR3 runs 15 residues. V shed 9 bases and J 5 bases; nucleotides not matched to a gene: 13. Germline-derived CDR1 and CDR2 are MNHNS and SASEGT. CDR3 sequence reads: CASGDSGWKDQPQHF. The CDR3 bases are TGTGCCAGTGGGGACAGTGGTTGGAAGGATCAGCCCCAGCATTTT.

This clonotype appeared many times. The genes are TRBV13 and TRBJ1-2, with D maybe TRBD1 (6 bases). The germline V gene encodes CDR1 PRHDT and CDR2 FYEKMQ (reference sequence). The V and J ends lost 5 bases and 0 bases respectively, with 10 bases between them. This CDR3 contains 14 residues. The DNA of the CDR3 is TGTGCCAGCAGCACCAGGACAGCTAACTATGGCTACACCTTC. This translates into CASSTRTANYGYTF.

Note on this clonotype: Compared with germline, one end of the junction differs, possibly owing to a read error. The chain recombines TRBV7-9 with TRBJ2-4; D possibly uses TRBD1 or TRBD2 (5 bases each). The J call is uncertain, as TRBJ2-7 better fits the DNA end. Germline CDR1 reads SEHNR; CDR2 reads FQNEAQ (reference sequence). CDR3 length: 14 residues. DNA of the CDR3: TGTGCCGGCAGCGAAATGGGGGTCTTCTACGAGCAGTACTTC. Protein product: CAGSEMGVFYEQYF.

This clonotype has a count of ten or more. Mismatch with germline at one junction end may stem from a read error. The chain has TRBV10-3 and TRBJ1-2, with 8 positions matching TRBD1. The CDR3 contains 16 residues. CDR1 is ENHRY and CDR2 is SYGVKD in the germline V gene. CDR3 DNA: TGTGCCATCAGTAAGTCGACAGGGGAAAAAGACTATGGCTACACCTTC. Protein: CAISKSTGEKDYGYTF.